This TCR beta chain was profiled in a study of CD8 T cells in Susac syndrome. After extraction with the RNeasy kit, 0.5 to 1 ug of the RNA was reverse transcribed using random hexamers. With immunoSEQ multiplex PCR, TCR beta CDR3 was amplified across 54 Vbeta and 13 Jbeta. Each CDR3 protein is one row after TCRdb ran MiXCR on the immunoSEQ multiplex PCR reads. The data show about 120,000 distinct CDR3 sequences, around 96% seen once. CDR3 length: 14 residues. CDR1 and CDR2 from the germline V gene are SGHRS and YFSETQ. Germline trimming cut 4 bases from V and 1 base from J; bases unmatched to any gene: 3.

Specimen: CD4+ T cells from PBMCs. This receptor was obtained from a human donor with Susac syndrome. The V and J genes are TRBV5-1 and TRBJ2-3; 7 nucleotides match TRBD1. CDR3 in amino acids: CASSRQGGTDTQYF. The CDR3 DNA sequence: TGCGCCAGCAGCCGACAGGGAGGCACAGATACGCAGTATTTT.